This is a list of T cell receptor beta chains from one sample in a study of T cell responses to AZD1222 COVID-19 vaccine. Clones were read by immunoSEQ multiplex PCR, and TCRdb kept only the in-frame ones, dropping some. The sample includes roughly 140,000 clones, about 88% of them seen just once. The sample here was peripheral blood, taken after recovery from COVID-19. The receptors here all came from an adult who had recovered from COVID-19. The CDR3 runs from the conserved cysteine through the conserved F or W. A D gene is named only where the DNA matches it firmly. Size tells how often a clone was seen (once, few, many) or the class of an expanded clone, and some rows leave it out.

d_gene	v_gene	j_gene	abundance	CDR3nt	CDR3aa
NA	TRBV28	TRBJ2-5	once	TGTGCCACCGGGACCTTAACCCAAGAGACCCAGTACTTC	CATGTLTQETQYF
NA	TRBV28	TRBJ1-5	NA	TGTGCCAGCAGTTTTAATAGGCTCTTCAATCAGCCCCAGCATTTT	CASSFNRLFNQPQHF
NA	TRBV9	TRBJ2-3	NA	TGTGCCAGCAGCACATCCCTAGGGATAGGGTCCGATACGCAGTATTTT	CASSTSLGIGSDTQYF
NA	TRBV19	TRBJ1-1	NA	TGTGCCAGTAGTATGGGGGGCCTCGCGGGCACTGAAGCTTTCTTT	CASSMGGLAGTEAFF
NA	TRBV10-2	TRBJ2-4	NA	TGCGCCAGCAGTGAGCCCACCTCTGGGGACATTCAGTACTTC	CASSEPTSGDIQYF
TRBD1	TRBV10-3	TRBJ1-1	NA	TGTGCCATCAGTGAAGGACAGGGGAGGAGTGCTTTCTTT	CAISEGQGRSAFF
NA	TRBV7-2	TRBJ2-7	NA	TGTGCCAGCAGCTTTTGGGGGGGCCACGAGCAGTACTTC	CASSFWGGHEQYF
NA	TRBV5-1	TRBJ2-2	NA	TGCGCCAGCAGCTTCGGAGCCCAGGCGAACACCGGGGAGCTGTTTTTT	CASSFGAQANTGELFF
NA	TRBV6-4	TRBJ1-2	few	TGTGCCAGCAGTGCGTTGGGGGGGCATGGCTACACCTTC	CASSALGGHGYTF
NA	TRBV27	TRBJ1-2	NA	TGTGCCAGCAGTTCTAGTAGGGGCGCCACTAACTATGGCTACACCTTC	CASSSSRGATNYGYTF
NA	TRBV7-2	TRBJ1-1	few	TGTGCCAGCAGCTTAGGACAGGAAAGCACTGAAGCTTTCTTT	CASSLGQESTEAFF
TRBD1	TRBV7-9	TRBJ2-3	NA	TGTGCCACCTGGGACAGTCTTTCCACAGATACGCAGTATTTT	CATWDSLSTDTQYF
NA	TRBV24-1	TRBJ2-7	NA	TGTGCCACCAGTGACCCTGGAACGTCCTACGAGCAGTACTTC	CATSDPGTSYEQYF
NA	TRBV6-2/TRBV6-3	TRBJ1-5	NA	TGTGCCAGCAGTTACTCGACCGTTAGCAATCAGCCCCAGCATTTT	CASSYSTVSNQPQHF
NA	TRBV11-3	TRBJ2-3	NA	TGTGCCAGCAGCCCCACGTTCGGAGATACGCAGTATTTT	CASSPTFGDTQYF
NA	TRBV19	TRBJ1-2	once	TGTGCCAGTAGTAGGGAGGAGTATGGCTACACCTTC	CASSREEYGYTF
NA	TRBV7-2	TRBJ1-2	NA	TGTGCCAGCAGCCTGCAGGGGTATGGCTACACCTTC	CASSLQGYGYTF
NA	TRBV19	TRBJ1-2	NA	TGTGCCAGTAGCCCGGACAGACGAGAATATTATGGCTACACCTTC	CASSPDRREYYGYTF
NA	TRBV7-9	TRBJ1-2	NA	TGTGCCAGCAGCTCCTACGGCGTAGTCAATGGCTACACCTTC	CASSSYGVVNGYTF
TRBD2	TRBV19	TRBJ2-7	many	TGTGCCAGTAGTATAGACGGGAGCGGGACCGACATAGGTGACGAGCAGTACTTC	CASSIDGSGTDIGDEQYF
NA	TRBV7-9	TRBJ2-1	NA	TGTGCCAGCAGCTTAGGAAGTTACCGCAATGAGCAGTTCTTC	CASSLGSYRNEQFF
NA	TRBV10-3	TRBJ2-2	NA	TGTGCCATCAGGTCCGGACTGGACACCGGGGAGCTGTTTTTT	CAIRSGLDTGELFF
NA	TRBV9	TRBJ1-3	NA	TGTGCCAGCAGCGGACTGACTCCCGGTGGAAACACCATATATTTT	CASSGLTPGGNTIYF
NA	TRBV14	TRBJ1-1	NA	TGTGCCAGCAGCCAGACAGGACGGTCTGAAGCTTTCTTT	CASSQTGRSEAFF
TRBD2	TRBV2	TRBJ2-3	few	TGTGCCAGCTCCACCGGGGGGGCAGATACGCAGTATTTT	CASSTGGADTQYF
NA	TRBV18	TRBJ2-7	NA	TGTGCCAGCTCACCTGCGCGCGGGTCGGCCTACGAGCAGTACTTC	CASSPARGSAYEQYF
NA	TRBV9	TRBJ1-1	once	TGTGCCAGCAGCGTAGTGACGGACTTGAACACTGAAGCTTTCTTT	CASSVVTDLNTEAFF
TRBD2	TRBV14	TRBJ2-7	NA	TGTGCCAGCAGCTGGCCCGGGACTAGCGTCTACGAGCAGTACTTC	CASSWPGTSVYEQYF
NA	TRBV6-2/TRBV6-3	TRBJ2-7	NA	TGTGCCAGCAGTTACTCGAGGGGGGGCCTCGGGGAGCAGTACTTC	CASSYSRGGLGEQYF
NA	TRBV11-2	TRBJ1-2	NA	TGTGCCAGCAGCTTGGGGGATTATCGTTATGGCTACACCTTC	CASSLGDYRYGYTF
TRBD2	TRBV7-6	TRBJ2-3	once	TGTGCCAGCAGCTTAGGATCGGGAGGAGGCACAGATACGCAGTATTTT	CASSLGSGGGTDTQYF
NA	TRBV7-9	TRBJ2-7	NA	TGTGCCAGCAGCCGGGACTCCGCCGAGCAGTACTTC	CASSRDSAEQYF
TRBD2	TRBV4-2	TRBJ2-1	NA	TGTGCCAGCAGCCAAGATAGGGGGGCGGGGGGCACTAAAATCTTC	CASSQDRGAGGTKIF
TRBD1	TRBV6-2/TRBV6-3	TRBJ2-7	NA	TGTGCCAGCAGTTACTCCTCGACAGGGTGGCCCTACGAGCAGTACTTC	CASSYSSTGWPYEQYF
NA	TRBV12-5	TRBJ2-2	NA	TGTGCTAGTGGTTTGGGGCCAGGTTCTTTTGCTGTAAGGACCGGGGAGCTGTTTTTT	CASGLGPGSFAVRTGELFF
NA	TRBV29-1	TRBJ1-2	NA	TGCAGCGTTGATAGGGAATATGGCTACACCTTC	CSVDREYGYTF
NA	TRBV28	TRBJ1-6	NA	TGTGCCAGCAGGCGGTCCGGGACGATGAGTTCACCCCTCCACTTT	CASRRSGTMSSPLHF
NA	TRBV9	TRBJ2-1	NA	TGTGCCAGCAGCCCTTACGGGGGCGCATACAATGAGCAGTTCTTC	CASSPYGGAYNEQFF
NA	TRBV6-5	TRBJ1-2	few	TGTGCCAGCAGTCCGCAGGGGTCGGACTATGGCTACACCTTC	CASSPQGSDYGYTF
NA	TRBV18	TRBJ2-7	NA	TGTGCCAGCTCGATAACAGGTTCGGATTCTTCCTACGAGCAGTACTTC	CASSITGSDSSYEQYF
TRBD1	TRBV19	TRBJ1-2	once	TGTGCCACCTCGGTAACGGGACAGGGGGCAGCTGGCTACACCTTC	CATSVTGQGAAGYTF
NA	TRBV7-2	TRBJ1-2	once	TGTGCCAGCAGCTTAGCGGGCTTGGGAGGCTACACCTTC	CASSLAGLGGYTF
NA	TRBV15	TRBJ2-1	NA	TGTGCCACCAGCAGAGGGGGAATTAACAATGAGCAGTTCTTC	CATSRGGINNEQFF
TRBD2	TRBV11-3	TRBJ2-1	NA	TGTGCCAGCGCGACTAGCGGCTACAATGAGCAGTTCTTC	CASATSGYNEQFF
NA	TRBV7-2	TRBJ2-7	NA	TGTGCCAGCAGCTTAGGGGTAGCCGGAGCCTACGAGCAGTACTTC	CASSLGVAGAYEQYF
TRBD1	TRBV2	TRBJ2-3	NA	TGTGCCAGCAGTCCTGGACAGGGCTGGGATACGCAGTATTTT	CASSPGQGWDTQYF